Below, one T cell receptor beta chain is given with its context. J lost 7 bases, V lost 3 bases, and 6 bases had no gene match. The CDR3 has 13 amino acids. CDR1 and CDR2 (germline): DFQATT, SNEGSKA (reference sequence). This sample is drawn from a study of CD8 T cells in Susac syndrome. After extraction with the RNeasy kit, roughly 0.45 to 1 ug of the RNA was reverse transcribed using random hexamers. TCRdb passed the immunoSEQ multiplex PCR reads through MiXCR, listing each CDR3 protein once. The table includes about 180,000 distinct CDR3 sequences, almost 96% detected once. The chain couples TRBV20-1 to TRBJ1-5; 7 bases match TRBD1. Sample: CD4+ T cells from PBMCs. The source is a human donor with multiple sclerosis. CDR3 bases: TGCAGTGCTAGGTCCCTCAGGGGGCAGCCCCAGCATTTT. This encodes CSARSLRGQPQHF.